This record concerns one TCR beta chain sequence. Sample treatment: about 20 received Ad26.COV2.S at low or high dose, single or two shots; about 5 received placebo; per-sample allocation not given. Sampling was performed 63 days after the first vaccine or placebo injection. The sample belongs to a study of Ad26.COV2.S vaccination and SARS-CoV-2 variants. CDR3 length equals 15 residues. Germline lookup yields CDR1 SGHVS and CDR2 FNYEAQ. V was pared by 5 bases and J by 5 bases, with 18 bases between. Measured with immunoSEQ multiplex PCR; TCRdb has only the in-frame clones, and not every one. The sample includes about 680,000 clones, more than 70% of them seen just once.

The V call is TRBV7-6, the J call TRBJ1-1; tentative D call: TRBD1 (6 bases). The TCR comes from a person aged 18-60 years who received the Ad26.COV2.S COVID-19 vaccine or a placebo. Source: peripheral blood, taken in a trial of Ad26.COV2.S vaccine versus placebo. The CDR3 DNA reads as TGTGCCAGCAGCACCCGGGGGCCGACGGGGACTGAAGCTTTCTTT. This gives the protein CASSTRGPTGTEAFF.